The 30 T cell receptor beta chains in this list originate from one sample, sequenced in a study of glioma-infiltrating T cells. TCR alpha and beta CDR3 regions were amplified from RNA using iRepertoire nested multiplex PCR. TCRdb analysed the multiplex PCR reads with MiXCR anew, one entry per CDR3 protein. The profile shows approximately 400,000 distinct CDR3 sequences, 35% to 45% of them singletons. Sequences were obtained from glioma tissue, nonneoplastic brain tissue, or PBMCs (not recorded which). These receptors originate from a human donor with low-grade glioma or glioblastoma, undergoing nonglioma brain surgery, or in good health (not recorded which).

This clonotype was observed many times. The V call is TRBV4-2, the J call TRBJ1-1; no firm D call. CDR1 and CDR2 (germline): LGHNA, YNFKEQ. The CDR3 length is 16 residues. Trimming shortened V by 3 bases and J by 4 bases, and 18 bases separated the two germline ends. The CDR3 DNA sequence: TGTGCCAGCAGCCAGGTCGCGGGTGGCGCCGGCACTGAAGCTTTCTTT. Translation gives CASSQVAGGAGTEAFF.

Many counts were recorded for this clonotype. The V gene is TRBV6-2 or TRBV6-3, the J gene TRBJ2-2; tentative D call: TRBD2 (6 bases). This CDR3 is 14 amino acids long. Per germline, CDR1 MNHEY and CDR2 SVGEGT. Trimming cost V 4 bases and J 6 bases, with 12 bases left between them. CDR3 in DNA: TGTGCCAGCAGTTCGCGGGGTTGGGCCGGGGAGCTGTTTTTT. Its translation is CASSSRGWAGELFF.

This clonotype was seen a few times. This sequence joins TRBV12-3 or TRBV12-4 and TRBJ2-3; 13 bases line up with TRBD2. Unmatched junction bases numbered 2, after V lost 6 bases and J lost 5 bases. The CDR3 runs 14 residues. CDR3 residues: CASRRTSGRDTQYF. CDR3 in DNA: TGTGCCAGCAGGCGGACTAGCGGGAGAGATACGCAGTATTTT.

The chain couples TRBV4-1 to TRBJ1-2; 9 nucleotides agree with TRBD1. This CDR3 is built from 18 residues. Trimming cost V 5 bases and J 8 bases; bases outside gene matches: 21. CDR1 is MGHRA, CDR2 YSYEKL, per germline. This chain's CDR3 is CASSYPENAGTGNLGYTF. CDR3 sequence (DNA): TGCGCCAGCAGCTACCCGGAAAACGCCGGGACAGGGAATCTAGGCTACACCTTC.

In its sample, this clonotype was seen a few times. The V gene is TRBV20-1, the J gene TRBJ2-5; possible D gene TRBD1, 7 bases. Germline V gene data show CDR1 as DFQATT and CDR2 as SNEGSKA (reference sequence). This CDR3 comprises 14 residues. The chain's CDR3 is CGCRGGTAQETQYF. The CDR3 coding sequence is TGCGGATGCCGAGGGGGGACAGCCCAAGAGACCCAGTACTTC.

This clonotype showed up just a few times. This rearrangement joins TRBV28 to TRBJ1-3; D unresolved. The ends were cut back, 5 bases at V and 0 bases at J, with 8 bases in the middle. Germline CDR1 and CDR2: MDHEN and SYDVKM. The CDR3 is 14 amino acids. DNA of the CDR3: TGTGCCAGCAGTAATATAGGCTCTGGAAACACCATATATTTT. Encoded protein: CASSNIGSGNTIYF.

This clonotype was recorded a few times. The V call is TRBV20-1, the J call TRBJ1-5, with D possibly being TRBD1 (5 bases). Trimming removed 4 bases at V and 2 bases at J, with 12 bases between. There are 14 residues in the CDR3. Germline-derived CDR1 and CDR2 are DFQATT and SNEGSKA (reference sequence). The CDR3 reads CSAKPQGGNQPQHF. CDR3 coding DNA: TGCAGTGCTAAACCCCAGGGCGGCAATCAGCCCCAGCATTTT.

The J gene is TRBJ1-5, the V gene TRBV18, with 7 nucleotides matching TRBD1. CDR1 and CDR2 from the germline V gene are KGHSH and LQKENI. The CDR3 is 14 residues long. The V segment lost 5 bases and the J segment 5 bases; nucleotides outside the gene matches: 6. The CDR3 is CASSMTGSHQPQHF. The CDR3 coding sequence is TGTGCCAGCTCAATGACAGGGTCTCATCAGCCCCAGCATTTT.

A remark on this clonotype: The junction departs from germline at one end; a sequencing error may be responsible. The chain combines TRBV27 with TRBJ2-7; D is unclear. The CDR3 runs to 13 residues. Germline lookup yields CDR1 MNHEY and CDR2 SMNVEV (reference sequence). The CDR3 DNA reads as TGTTCCAGCAGTTTCGGCTCGTCCTACGAGCAGTACTTC. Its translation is CSSSFGSSYEQYF.

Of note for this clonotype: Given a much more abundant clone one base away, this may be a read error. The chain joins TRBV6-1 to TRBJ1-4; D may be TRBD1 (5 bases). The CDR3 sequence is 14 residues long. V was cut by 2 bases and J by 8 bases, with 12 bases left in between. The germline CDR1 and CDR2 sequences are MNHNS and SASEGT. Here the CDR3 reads CASSERQRNEKLFF. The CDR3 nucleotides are TGTGCCAGCAGTGAAAGACAGAGGAACGAAAAACTGTTTTTT.

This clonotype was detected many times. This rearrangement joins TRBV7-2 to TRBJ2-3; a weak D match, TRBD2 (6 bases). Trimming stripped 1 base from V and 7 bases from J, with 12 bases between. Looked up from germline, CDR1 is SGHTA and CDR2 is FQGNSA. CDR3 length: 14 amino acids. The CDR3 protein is CASSLGGGINTQYF. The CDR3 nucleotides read TGTGCCAGCAGCTTAGGAGGCGGGATCAATACGCAGTATTTT. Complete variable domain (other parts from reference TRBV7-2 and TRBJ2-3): GAGVSQSPSNKVTEKGKDVELRCDPISGHTALYWYRQSLGQGLEFLIYFQGNSAPDKSGLPSDRFSAERTGGSVSTLTIQRTQQEDSAVYLCASSLGGGINTQYFGPGTRLTVL.

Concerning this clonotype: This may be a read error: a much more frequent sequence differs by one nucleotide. The CDR3 loop reads CSARSLQGSSEVFF. CDR3 DNA: TGCAGTGCTAGATCACTACAGGGATCGAGTGAAGTTTTCTTT. V gene TRBV20-1 combines with J gene TRBJ1-1; tentative D call: TRBD1 (6 bases). The CDR3 contains 14 residues. CDR1 and CDR2 from the germline V gene are DFQATT and SNEGSKA (reference sequence).

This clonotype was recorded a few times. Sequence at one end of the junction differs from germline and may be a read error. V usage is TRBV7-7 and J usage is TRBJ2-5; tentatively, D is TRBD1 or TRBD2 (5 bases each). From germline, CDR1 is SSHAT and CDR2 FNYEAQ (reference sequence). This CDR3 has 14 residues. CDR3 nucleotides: TGTGCTAGCAGCTCGGGGTTAGAGGGGGAGACCCAGTACTTC. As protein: CASSSGLEGETQYF.

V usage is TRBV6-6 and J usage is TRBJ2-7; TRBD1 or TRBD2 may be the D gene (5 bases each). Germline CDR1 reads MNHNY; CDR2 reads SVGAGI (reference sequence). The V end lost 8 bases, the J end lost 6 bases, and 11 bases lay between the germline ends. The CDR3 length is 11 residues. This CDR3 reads CASELGTEQYF. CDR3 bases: TGTGCCAGCGAGTTAGGGACCGAGCAGTACTTC.

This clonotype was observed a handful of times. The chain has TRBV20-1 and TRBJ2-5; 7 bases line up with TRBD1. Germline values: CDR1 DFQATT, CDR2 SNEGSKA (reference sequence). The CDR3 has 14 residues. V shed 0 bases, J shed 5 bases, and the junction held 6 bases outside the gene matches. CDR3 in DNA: TGCAGTGCTAGAGATGGTCTCAGGGGGGAGACCCAGTACTTC. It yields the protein CSARDGLRGETQYF.

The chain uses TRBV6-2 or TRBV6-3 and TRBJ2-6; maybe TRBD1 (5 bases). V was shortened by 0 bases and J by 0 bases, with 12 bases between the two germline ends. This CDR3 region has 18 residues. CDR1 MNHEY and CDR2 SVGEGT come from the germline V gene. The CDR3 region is CASSYSAGMSSGANVLTF. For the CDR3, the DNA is TGTGCCAGCAGTTACTCGGCAGGGATGAGCTCTGGGGCCAACGTCCTGACTTTC.

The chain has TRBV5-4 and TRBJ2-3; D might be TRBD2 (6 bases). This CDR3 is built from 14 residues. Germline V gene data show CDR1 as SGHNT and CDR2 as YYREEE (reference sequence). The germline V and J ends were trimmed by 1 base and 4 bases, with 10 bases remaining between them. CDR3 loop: CASSLKEGADTQYF. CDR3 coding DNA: TGTGCCAGCAGCTTGAAGGAGGGTGCAGATACGCAGTATTTT.

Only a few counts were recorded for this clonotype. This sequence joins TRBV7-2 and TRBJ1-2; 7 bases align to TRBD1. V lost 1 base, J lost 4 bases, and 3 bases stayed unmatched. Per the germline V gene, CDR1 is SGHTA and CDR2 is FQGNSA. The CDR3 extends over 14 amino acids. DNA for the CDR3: TGTGCCAGCAGCTTAGGCCCAGGGGGCTATGGCTACACCTTC. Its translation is CASSLGPGGYGYTF.

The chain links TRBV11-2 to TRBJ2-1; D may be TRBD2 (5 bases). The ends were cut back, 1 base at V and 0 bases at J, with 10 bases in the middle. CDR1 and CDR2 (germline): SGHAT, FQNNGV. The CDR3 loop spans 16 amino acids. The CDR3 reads CASSLGAVPSYNEQFF. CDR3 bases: TGTGCCAGCAGCTTAGGAGCGGTACCCTCCTACAATGAGCAGTTCTTC.

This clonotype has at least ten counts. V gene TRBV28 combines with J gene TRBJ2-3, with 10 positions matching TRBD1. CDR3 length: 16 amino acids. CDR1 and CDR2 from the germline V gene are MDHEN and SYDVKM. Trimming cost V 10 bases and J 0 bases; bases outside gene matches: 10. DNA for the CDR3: TGTGCCATCGACAGGGGGCTTCCCACTAGCACAGATACGCAGTATTTT. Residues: CAIDRGLPTSTDTQYF. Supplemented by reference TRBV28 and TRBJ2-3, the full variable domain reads DVKVTQSSRYLVKRTGEKVFLECVQDMDHENMFWYRQDPGLGLRLIYFSYDVKMKEKGDIPEGYSVSREKKERFSLILESASTNQTSMYLCAIDRGLPTSTDTQYFGPGTRLTVL.

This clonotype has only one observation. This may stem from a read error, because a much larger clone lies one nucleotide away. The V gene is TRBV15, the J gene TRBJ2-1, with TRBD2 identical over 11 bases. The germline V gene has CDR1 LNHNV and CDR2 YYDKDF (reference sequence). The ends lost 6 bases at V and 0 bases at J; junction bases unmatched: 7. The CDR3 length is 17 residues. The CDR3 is CATRGLAGASSYNEQFF. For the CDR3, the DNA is TGTGCCACCAGAGGACTAGCGGGCGCCAGCTCCTACAATGAGCAGTTCTTC.

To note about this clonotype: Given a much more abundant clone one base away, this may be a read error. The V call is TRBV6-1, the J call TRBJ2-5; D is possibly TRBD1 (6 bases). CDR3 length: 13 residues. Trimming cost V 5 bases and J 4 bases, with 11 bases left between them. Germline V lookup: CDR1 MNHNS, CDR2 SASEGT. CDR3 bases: TGTGCCAGCAGTAGGGGGAAAGGAGAGACCCAGTACTTC. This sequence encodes CASSRGKGETQYF.

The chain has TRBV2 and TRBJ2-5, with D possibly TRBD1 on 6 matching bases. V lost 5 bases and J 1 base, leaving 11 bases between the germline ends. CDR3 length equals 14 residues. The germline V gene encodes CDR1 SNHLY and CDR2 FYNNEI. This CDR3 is CASSPDRSQETQYF. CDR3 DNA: TGTGCCAGCAGTCCCGACAGGTCCCAAGAGACCCAGTACTTC. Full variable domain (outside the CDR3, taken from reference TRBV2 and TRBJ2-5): EPEVTQTPSHQVTQMGQEVILRCVPISNHLYFYWYRQILGQKVEFLVSFYNNEISEKSEIFDDQFSVERPDGSNFTLKIRSTKLEDSAMYFCASSPDRSQETQYFGPGTRLLVL.

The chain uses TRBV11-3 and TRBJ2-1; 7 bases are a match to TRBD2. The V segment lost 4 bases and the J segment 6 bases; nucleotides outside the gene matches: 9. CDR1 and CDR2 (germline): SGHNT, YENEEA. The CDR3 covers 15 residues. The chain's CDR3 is CASSSPRTRRNEQFF. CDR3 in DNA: TGTGCCAGCAGCTCCCCCAGGACTAGGCGCAATGAGCAGTTCTTC.

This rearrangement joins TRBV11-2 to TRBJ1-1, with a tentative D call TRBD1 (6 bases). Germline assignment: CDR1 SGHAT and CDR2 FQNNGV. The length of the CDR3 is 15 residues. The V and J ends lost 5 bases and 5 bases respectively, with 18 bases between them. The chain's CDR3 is CASSHYRRRGTEAFF. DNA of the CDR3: TGTGCCAGCAGCCACTATCGTAGGAGGGGGACTGAAGCTTTCTTT. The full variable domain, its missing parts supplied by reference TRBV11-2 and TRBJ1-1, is EAGVAQSPRYKIIEKRQSVAFWCNPISGHATLYWYQQILGQGPKLLIQFQNNGVVDDSQLPKDRFSAERLKGVDSTLKIQPAKLEDSAVYLCASSHYRRRGTEAFFGQGTRLTVV.

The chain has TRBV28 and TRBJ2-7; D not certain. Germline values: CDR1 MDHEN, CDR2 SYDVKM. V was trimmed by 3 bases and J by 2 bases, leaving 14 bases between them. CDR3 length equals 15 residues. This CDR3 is CASSFPGKTAYEQYF. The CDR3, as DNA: TGTGCCAGCAGTTTCCCCGGAAAGACCGCCTACGAGCAGTACTTC.

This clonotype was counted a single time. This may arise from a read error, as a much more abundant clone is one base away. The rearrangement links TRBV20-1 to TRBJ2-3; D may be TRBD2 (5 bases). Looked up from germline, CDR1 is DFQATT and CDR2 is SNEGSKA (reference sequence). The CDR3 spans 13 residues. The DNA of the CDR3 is TGCGGTGCTAGCCGGGTTTTCGCAGATACGCAGTATTTT. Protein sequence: CGASRVFADTQYF.

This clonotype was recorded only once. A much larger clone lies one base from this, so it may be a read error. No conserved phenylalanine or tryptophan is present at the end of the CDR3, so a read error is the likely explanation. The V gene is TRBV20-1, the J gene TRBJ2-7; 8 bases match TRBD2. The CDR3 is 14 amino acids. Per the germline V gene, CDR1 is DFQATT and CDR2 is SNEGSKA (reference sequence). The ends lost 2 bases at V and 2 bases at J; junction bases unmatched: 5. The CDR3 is CSARLLAETYEQYS. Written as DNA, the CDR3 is TGCAGTGCTAGATTACTAGCGGAGACCTACGAGCAGTACTCC.

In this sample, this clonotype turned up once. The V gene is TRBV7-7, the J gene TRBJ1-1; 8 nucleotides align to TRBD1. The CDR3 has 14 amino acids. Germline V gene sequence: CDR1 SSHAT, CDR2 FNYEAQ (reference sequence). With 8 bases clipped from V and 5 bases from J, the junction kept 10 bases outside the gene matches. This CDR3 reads CASGDRRGKTEAFF. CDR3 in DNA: TGTGCCAGCGGGGACAGGCGGGGGAAAACTGAAGCTTTCTTT.

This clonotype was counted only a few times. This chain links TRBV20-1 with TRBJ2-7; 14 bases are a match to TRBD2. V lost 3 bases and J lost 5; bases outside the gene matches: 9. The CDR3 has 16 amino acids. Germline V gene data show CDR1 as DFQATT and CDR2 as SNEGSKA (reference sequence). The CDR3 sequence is CSAREGLAGGFHEQYF. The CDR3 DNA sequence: TGCAGTGCTAGGGAAGGACTAGCGGGAGGATTCCACGAGCAGTACTTC.